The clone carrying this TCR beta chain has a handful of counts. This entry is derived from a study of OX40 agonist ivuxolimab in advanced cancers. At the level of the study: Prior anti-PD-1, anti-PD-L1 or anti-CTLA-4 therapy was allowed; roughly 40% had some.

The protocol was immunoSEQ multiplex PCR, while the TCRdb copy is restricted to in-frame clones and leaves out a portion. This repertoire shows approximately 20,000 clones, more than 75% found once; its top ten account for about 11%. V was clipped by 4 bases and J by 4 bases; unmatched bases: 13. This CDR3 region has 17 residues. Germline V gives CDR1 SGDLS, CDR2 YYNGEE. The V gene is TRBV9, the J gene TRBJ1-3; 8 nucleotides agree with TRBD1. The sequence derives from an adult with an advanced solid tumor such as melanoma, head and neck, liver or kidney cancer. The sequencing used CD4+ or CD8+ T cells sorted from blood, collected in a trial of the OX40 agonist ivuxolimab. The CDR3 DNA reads TGTGCCAGCAGCCTAGGACAGGGTAAAAGTTCGGGAAACACCATATATTTT. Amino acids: CASSLGQGKSSGNTIYF.